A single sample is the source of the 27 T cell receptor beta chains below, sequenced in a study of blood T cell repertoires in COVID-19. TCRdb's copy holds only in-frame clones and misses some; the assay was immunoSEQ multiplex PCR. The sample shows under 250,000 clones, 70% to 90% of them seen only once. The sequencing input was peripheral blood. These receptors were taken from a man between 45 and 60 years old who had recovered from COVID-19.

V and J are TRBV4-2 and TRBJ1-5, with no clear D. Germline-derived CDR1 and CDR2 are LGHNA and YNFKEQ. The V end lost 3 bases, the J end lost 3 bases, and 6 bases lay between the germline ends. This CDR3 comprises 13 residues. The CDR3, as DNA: TGTGCCAGCAGCCAGGAGATCAATCAGCCCCAGCATTTT. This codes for CASSQEINQPQHF.

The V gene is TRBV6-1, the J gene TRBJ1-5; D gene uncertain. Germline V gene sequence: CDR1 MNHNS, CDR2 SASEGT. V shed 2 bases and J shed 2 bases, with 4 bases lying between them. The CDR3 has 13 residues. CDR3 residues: CASSERGNQPQHF. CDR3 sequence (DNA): TGTGCCAGCAGTGAACGGGGCAATCAGCCCCAGCATTTT.

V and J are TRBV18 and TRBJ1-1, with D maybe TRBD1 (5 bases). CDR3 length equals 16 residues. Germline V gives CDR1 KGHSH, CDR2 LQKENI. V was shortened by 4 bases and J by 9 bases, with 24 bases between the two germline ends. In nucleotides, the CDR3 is TGTGCCAGCTCACTAACGGGACCGCCGGGACTTGATAAAGCTTTCTTT. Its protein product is CASSLTGPPGLDKAFF.

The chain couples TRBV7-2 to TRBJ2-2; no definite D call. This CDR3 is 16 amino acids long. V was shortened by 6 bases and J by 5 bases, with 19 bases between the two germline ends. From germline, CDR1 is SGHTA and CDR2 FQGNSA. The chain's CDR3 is CASSPTGSSITGELFF. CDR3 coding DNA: TGTGCCAGCAGTCCTACCGGGTCCTCGATAACCGGGGAGCTGTTTTTT.

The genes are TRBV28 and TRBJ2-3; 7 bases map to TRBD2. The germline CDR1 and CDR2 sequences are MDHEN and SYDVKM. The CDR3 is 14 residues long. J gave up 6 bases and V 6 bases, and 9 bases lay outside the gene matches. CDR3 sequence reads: CASSQPGEGDTQYF. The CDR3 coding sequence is TGTGCCAGCAGCCAGCCCGGGGAGGGGGATACGCAGTATTTT.

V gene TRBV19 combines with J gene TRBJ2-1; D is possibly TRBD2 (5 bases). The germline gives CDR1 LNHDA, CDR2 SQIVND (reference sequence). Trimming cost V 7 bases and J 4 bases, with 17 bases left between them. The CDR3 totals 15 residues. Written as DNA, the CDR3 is TGTGCCAGTACCGGCAGGAGCGGAGTTTACAATGAGCAGTTCTTC. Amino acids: CASTGRSGVYNEQFF.

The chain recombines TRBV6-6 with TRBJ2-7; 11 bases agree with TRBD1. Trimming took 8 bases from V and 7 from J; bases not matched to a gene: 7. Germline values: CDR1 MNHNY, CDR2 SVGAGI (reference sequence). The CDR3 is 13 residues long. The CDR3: CASRTGGSMEQYF. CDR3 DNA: TGTGCCAGCCGGACAGGGGGCTCCATGGAGCAGTACTTC.

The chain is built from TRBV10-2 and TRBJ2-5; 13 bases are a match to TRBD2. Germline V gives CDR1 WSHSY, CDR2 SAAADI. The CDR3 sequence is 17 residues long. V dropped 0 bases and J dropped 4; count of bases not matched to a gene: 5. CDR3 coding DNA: TGCGCCAGCAGTGAGTCTACTAGCGGGAGGGCCGGAGAGACCCAGTACTTC. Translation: CASSESTSGRAGETQYF.

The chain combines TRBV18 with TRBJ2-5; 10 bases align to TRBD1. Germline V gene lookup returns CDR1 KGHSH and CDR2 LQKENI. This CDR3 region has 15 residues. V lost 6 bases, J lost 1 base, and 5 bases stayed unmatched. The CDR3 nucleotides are TGTGCCAGCTCGGCCGGACAGGGGGTCCAAGAGACCCAGTACTTC. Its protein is CASSAGQGVQETQYF.

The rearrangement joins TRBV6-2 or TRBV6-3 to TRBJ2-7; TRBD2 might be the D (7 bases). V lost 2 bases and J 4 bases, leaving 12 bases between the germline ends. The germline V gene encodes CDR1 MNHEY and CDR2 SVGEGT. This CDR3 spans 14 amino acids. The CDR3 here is CASSYKGGFYEQYF. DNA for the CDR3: TGTGCCAGCAGTTACAAGGGGGGGTTTTACGAGCAGTACTTC.

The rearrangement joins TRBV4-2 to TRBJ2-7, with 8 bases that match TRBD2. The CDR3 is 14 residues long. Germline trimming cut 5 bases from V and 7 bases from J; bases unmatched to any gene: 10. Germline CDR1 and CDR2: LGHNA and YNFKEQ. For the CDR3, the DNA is TGTGCCAGCAGCGCACTAGCGGCCCAAGGAGAGCAGTACTTC. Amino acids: CASSALAAQGEQYF.

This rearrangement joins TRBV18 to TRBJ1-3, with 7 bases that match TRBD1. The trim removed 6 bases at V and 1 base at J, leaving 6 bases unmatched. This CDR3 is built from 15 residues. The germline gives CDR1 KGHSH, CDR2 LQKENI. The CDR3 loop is CASSLDRASGNTIYF. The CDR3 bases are TGTGCCAGCTCCCTTGACAGGGCGTCTGGAAACACCATATATTTT. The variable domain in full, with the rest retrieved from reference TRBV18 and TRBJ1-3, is NAGVMQNPRHLVRRRGQEARLRCSPMKGHSHVYWYRQLPEEGLKFMVYLQKENIIDESGMPKERFSAEFPKEGPSILRIQQVVRGDSAAYFCASSLDRASGNTIYFGEGSWLTVV.

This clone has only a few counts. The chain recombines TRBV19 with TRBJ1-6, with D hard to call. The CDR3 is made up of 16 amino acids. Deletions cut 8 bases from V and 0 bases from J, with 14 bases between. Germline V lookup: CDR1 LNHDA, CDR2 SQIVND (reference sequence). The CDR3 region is CASRTVGVSYNSPLHF. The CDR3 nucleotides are TGTGCCAGTCGGACTGTCGGCGTCTCCTATAATTCACCCCTCCACTTT. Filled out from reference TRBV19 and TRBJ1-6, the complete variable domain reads DGGITQSPKYLFRKEGQNVTLSCEQNLNHDAMYWYRQDPGQGLRLIYYSQIVNDFQKGDIAEGYSVSREKKESFPLTVTSAQKNPTAFYLCASRTVGVSYNSPLHFGNGTRLTVT.

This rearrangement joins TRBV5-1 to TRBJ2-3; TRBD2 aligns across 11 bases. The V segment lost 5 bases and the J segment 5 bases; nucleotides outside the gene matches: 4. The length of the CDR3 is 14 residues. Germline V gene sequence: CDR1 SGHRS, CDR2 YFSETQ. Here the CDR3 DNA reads TGCGCCAGCAGGACTAGCGGGGCTAAAGATACGCAGTATTTT. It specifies CASRTSGAKDTQYF.

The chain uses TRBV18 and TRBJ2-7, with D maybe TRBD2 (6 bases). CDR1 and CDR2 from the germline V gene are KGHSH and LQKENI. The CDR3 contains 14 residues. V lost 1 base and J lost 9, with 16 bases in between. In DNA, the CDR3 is TGTGCCAGCTCACCACGCGACGGAGGGTTGGTGCAGTACTTC. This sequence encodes CASSPRDGGLVQYF.

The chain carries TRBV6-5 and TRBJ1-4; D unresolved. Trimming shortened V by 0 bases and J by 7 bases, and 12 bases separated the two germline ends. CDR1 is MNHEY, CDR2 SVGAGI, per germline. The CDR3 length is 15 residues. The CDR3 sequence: CASSYSGSSSEKLFF. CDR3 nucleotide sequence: TGTGCCAGCAGTTACTCAGGGAGTAGTAGTGAAAAACTGTTTTTT.

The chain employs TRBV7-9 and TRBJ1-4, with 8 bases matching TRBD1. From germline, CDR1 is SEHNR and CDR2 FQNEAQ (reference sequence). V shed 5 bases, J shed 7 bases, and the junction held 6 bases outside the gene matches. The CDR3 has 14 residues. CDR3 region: CASSLSGTGEKLFF. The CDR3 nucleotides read TGTGCCAGCAGCCTTTCCGGGACAGGTGAAAAACTGTTTTTT.

As DNA, the CDR3 is TGTGCCAGCAAAAGACAGGGGGCAGGATATACGCAGTATTTT. Translated, it gives CASKRQGAGYTQYF. The chain has TRBV2 and TRBJ2-3, with TRBD1 matching 10 bases. The length of the CDR3 is 14 residues. Losses at the gene ends were 7 bases for V and 7 bases for J; bases not matched to a gene: 8. Germline values: CDR1 SNHLY, CDR2 FYNNEI.

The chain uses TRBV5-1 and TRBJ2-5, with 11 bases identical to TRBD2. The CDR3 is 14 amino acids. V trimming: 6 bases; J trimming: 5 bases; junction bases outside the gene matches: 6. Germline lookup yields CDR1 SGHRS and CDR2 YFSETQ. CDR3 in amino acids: CASNILAGDETQYF. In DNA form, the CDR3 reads TGCGCCAGCAACATACTAGCGGGAGACGAGACCCAGTACTTC.

In DNA, the CDR3 is TGTGCCAGCAGCTTAGGGCTCATGAACACTGAAGCTTTCTTT. The encoded protein is CASSLGLMNTEAFF. The genes are TRBV7-8 and TRBJ1-1; D is unresolved. This CDR3 comprises 14 residues. The germline V gene encodes CDR1 SGHVS and CDR2 FQNEAQ. The ends were cut back, 1 base at V and 0 bases at J, with 6 bases in the middle.

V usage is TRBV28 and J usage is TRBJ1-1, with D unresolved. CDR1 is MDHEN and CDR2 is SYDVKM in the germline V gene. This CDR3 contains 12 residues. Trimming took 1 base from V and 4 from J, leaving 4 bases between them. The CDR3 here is CASSLSSTEAFF. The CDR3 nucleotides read TGTGCCAGCAGTTTATCCAGCACTGAAGCTTTCTTT.

This CDR3 reads CASSVVTGKNYGYTF. CDR3 bases: TGTGCCAGCAGCGTAGTGACAGGGAAAAACTATGGCTACACCTTC. The rearrangement links TRBV9 to TRBJ1-2; TRBD1 matches at 7 bases. Germline CDR1 SGDLS, CDR2 YYNGEE. Losses at the gene ends were 0 bases for V and 2 bases for J; bases not matched to a gene: 4. The CDR3 covers 15 residues.

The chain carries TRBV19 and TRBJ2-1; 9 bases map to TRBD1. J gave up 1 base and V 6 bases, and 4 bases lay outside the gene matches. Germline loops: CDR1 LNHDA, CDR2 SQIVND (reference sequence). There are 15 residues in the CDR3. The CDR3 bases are TGTGCCAGTAGCCTGGACAGGGGATCCTACAATGAGCAGTTCTTC. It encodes CASSLDRGSYNEQFF.

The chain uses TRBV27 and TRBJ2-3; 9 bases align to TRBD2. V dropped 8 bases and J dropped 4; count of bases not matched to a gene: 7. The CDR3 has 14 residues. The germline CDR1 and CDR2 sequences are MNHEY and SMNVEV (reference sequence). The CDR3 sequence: CASANSGSPDTQYF. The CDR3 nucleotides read TGTGCCAGCGCTAATAGCGGGAGCCCAGATACGCAGTATTTT.

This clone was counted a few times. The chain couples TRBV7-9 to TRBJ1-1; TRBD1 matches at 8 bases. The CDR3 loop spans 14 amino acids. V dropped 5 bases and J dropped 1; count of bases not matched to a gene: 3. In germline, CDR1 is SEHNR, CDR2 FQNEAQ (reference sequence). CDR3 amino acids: CASSHGQGNTEAFF. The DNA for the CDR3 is TGTGCCAGCAGCCACGGACAGGGGAACACTGAAGCTTTCTTT.

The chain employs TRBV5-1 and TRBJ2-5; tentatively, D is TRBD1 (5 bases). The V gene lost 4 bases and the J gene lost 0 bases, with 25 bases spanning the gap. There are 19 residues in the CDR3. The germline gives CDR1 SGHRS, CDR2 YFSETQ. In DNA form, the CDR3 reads TGCGCCAGCAGCCCCAATCGGTCCCAGGGTTTGAGGTACCAAGAGACCCAGTACTTC. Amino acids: CASSPNRSQGLRYQETQYF. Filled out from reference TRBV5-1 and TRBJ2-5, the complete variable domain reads KAGVTQTPRYLIKTRGQQVTLSCSPISGHRSVSWYQQTPGQGLQFLFEYFSETQRNKGNFPGRFSGRQFSNSRSEMNVSTLELGDSALYLCASSPNRSQGLRYQETQYFGPGTRLLVL.

CDR3 residues: CASSKAETGNTEAFF. The CDR3 DNA reads as TGTGCCAGCAGCAAAGCTGAGACAGGGAACACTGAAGCTTTCTTT. The chain uses TRBV21-1 and TRBJ1-1; whether TRBD1, the table's D call, matches the DNA was not checked. TRBV21-1 is tagged as a pseudogene. The CDR3 has 15 amino acids.